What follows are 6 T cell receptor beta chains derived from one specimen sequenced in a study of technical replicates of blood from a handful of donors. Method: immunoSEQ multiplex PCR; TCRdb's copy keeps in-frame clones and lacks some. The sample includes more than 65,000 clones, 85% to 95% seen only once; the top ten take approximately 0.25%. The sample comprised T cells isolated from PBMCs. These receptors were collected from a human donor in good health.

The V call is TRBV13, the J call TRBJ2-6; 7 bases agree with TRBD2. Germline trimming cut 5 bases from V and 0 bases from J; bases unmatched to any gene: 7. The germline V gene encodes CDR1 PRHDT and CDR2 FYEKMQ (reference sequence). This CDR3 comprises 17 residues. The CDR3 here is CASSPETGGSGANVLTF. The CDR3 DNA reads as TGTGCCAGCAGCCCTGAGACGGGAGGCTCTGGGGCCAACGTCCTGACTTTC. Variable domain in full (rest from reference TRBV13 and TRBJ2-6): AAGVIQSPRHLIKEKRETATLKCYPIPRHDTVYWYQQGPGQDPQFLISFYEKMQSDKGSIPDRFSAQQFSDYHSELNMSSLELGDSALYFCASSPETGGSGANVLTFGAGSRLTVL.

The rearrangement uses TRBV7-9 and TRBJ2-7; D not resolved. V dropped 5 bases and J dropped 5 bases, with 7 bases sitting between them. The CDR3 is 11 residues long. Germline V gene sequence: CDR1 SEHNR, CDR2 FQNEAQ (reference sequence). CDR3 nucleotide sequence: TGTGCCAGCAGCCGAACGGACGAGCAGTACTTC. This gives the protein CASSRTDEQYF.

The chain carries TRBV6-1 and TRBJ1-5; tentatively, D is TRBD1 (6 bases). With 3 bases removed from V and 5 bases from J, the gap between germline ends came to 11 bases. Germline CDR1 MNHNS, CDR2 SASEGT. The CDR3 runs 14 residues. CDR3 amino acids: CASSEWAGDQPQHF. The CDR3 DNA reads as TGTGCCAGCAGTGAGTGGGCAGGGGATCAGCCCCAGCATTTT.

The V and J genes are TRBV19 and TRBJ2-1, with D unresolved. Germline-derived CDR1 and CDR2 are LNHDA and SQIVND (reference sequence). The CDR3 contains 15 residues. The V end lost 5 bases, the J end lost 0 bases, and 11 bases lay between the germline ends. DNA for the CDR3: TGTGCCAGTAGTCCCGACTTCAGCTCCTACAATGAGCAGTTCTTC. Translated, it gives CASSPDFSSYNEQFF.

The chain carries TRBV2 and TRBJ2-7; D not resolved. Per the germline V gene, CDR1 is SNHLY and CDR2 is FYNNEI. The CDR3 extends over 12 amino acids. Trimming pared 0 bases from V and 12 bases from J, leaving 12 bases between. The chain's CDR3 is CASSEAEPRPYF. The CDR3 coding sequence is TGTGCCAGCAGTGAAGCAGAGCCCCGCCCGTACTTC.

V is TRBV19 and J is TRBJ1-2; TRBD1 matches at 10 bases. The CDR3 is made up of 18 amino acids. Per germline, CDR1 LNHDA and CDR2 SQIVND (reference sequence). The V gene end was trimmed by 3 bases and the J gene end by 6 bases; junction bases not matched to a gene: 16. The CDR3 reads CASSMVRQRDRGRNGYTF. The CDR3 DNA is TGTGCCAGTAGTATGGTGCGGCAAAGGGACAGGGGAAGGAATGGCTACACCTTC.